A single sample is the source of the 25 T cell receptor beta chains below, sequenced in a study of technical replicates of blood from a handful of donors (dated by TCRdb to about 2017). The library was generated by the immunoSEQ multiplex PCR assay. TCRdb re-hosts the immuneACCESS table, in-frame sequences only. Its copies lack some clones; in the studies checked, an unresolved V gene accounts for under half of them, and the cause for the rest is not known. The sample includes tens of thousands of clones, with over 95% observed a single time. The ten largest clones capture around 0.22% of the sample. The specimen sequenced was T cells isolated from PBMCs. Receptor source: a human donor in good health.

This chain uses TRBV5-6 with TRBJ2-3; 16 nucleotides agree with TRBD2. Germline trimming cut 4 bases from V and 6 bases from J; bases unmatched to any gene: 5. CDR3 size: 16 residues. CDR1 and CDR2 (germline): SGHDT, YYEEEE. The CDR3 sequence is CASSGMGLAGGDTQYF. The CDR3 region has the DNA TGTGCCAGCAGCGGAATGGGACTAGCGGGAGGGGATACGCAGTATTTT. Full variable domain (missing parts from reference TRBV5-6 and TRBJ2-3): DAGVTQSPTHLIKTRGQQVTLRCSPKSGHDTVSWYQQALGQGPQFIFQYYEEEERQRGNFPDRFSGHQFPNYSSELNVNALLLGDSALYLCASSGMGLAGGDTQYFGPGTRLTVL.

The chain uses TRBV5-1 and TRBJ2-1; TRBD1 is a possible D gene (5 bases). V was shortened by 5 bases and J by 3 bases, with 12 bases between the two germline ends. The germline V gene encodes CDR1 SGHRS and CDR2 YFSETQ. This CDR3 is 14 amino acids long. CDR3 loop: CASRRGSFYNEQFF. The CDR3 nucleotides read TGCGCCAGCAGAAGGGGTTCCTTCTACAATGAGCAGTTCTTC.

J is TRBJ1-5 and V is TRBV5-6; possibly TRBD1 for D (5 bases). Germline CDR1 SGHDT, CDR2 YYEEEE. The CDR3 is made up of 16 amino acids. Trimming stripped 1 base from V and 2 bases from J, with 13 bases between. CDR3 region: CASSLFRVGRNQPQHF. The CDR3 bases are TGTGCCAGCAGCTTGTTCAGGGTCGGGCGCAATCAGCCCCAGCATTTT.

This chain links TRBV28 with TRBJ2-7; 9 nucleotides align to TRBD2. J gave up 0 bases and V 2 bases, and 8 bases lay outside the gene matches. This CDR3 has 17 residues. Germline assignment: CDR1 MDHEN and CDR2 SYDVKM. The DNA of the CDR3 is TGTGCCAGCAGTTTAGAGGGACCTAGCGGGATCTCCTACGAGCAGTACTTC. This gives the protein CASSLEGPSGISYEQYF. Variable domain in full (rest from reference TRBV28 and TRBJ2-7): DVKVTQSSRYLVKRTGEKVFLECVQDMDHENMFWYRQDPGLGLRLIYFSYDVKMKEKGDIPEGYSVSREKKERFSLILESASTNQTSMYLCASSLEGPSGISYEQYFGPGTRLTVT.

This chain joins TRBV7-3 and TRBJ2-1, with D possibly matching TRBD2 (5 bases). V was cut by 6 bases and J by 3 bases, with 9 bases left in between. The CDR3 sequence is 13 residues long. Germline assignment: CDR1 SGHTA and CDR2 FQGTGA. DNA for the CDR3: TGTGCCAGCAGTCTAGACTACTACAATGAGCAGTTCTTC. This translates into CASSLDYYNEQFF. The entire variable domain, with the rest obtained from reference TRBV7-3 and TRBJ2-1, is as follows: GAGVSQTPSNKVTEKGKYVELRCDPISGHTALYWYRQSLGQGPEFLIYFQGTGAADDSGLPNDRFFAVRPEGSVSTLKIQRTERGDSAVYLCASSLDYYNEQFFGPGTRLTVL.

This chain uses TRBV30 with TRBJ2-2, with D maybe TRBD2 (5 bases). The CDR3 totals 16 residues. In germline, CDR1 is GTSNPN, CDR2 SVGIG (reference sequence). The V and J ends lost 3 bases and 5 bases respectively, with 19 bases between them. CDR3 bases: TGTGCCTGGAGGGACGTTCTACGGAGGTCGACCGGGGAGCTGTTTTTT. This translates into CAWRDVLRRSTGELFF.

The chain combines TRBV25-1 with TRBJ2-1; 8 bases agree with TRBD2. With 8 bases clipped from V and 8 bases from J, the junction kept 11 bases outside the gene matches. The CDR3 totals 14 residues. CDR1 and CDR2 from the germline V gene are MGHDK and SYGVNS. Here the CDR3 DNA reads TGTGCCAGCTCTAACCCGGGACTAGAAGATGAGCAGTTCTTC. Its translation is CASSNPGLEDEQFF.

The rearrangement links TRBV4-2 to TRBJ2-1; TRBD2 agrees at 7 bases. J gave up 0 bases and V 0 bases, and 5 bases lay outside the gene matches. The CDR3 runs 17 residues. Germline values: CDR1 LGHNA, CDR2 YNFKEQ. The CDR3 bases are TGTGCCAGCAGCCAAGATCCTGGGGGGGACTCCTACAATGAGCAGTTCTTC. This sequence encodes CASSQDPGGDSYNEQFF.

The V gene is TRBV2, the J gene TRBJ1-2; TRBD1 matches 12 bases. The junction had 2 bases not matched to a gene; V was cut back by 8 bases and J by 4 bases. In germline, CDR1 is SNHLY, CDR2 FYNNEI. The CDR3 is 13 amino acids. CDR3 sequence reads: CASRDRGPYGYTF. CDR3 bases: TGTGCCAGCCGGGACAGGGGGCCCTATGGCTACACCTTC.

CDR3 DNA sequence: TGTGCCAGCAGTAACAGCCATGGCTACACCTTC. The encoded protein is CASSNSHGYTF. V gene TRBV6-5 combines with J gene TRBJ1-2; D not resolved. The CDR3 is made up of 11 amino acids. Deletions cut 5 bases from V and 6 bases from J, with 7 bases between. Germline V gene lookup returns CDR1 MNHEY and CDR2 SVGAGI.

The chain carries TRBV7-6 and TRBJ2-5, with D maybe TRBD1 (7 bases). Trimming removed 5 bases at V and 4 bases at J, with 14 bases between. Germline CDR1 reads SGHVS; CDR2 reads FNYEAQ. The CDR3 is 14 amino acids. The CDR3 DNA sequence: TGTGCCAGCAGCCGGACAGGAGGGGCAGAGACCCAGTACTTC. Residues: CASSRTGGAETQYF.

The V gene is TRBV6-5, the J gene TRBJ2-1; perhaps TRBD2 as D (5 bases). The CDR3 loop spans 14 amino acids. Deletions cut 5 bases from V and 8 bases from J, with 16 bases between. Germline V gene lookup returns CDR1 MNHEY and CDR2 SVGAGI. CDR3: CASSPISGSDEQFF. CDR3 in DNA: TGTGCCAGCAGTCCCATCTCGGGATCGGATGAGCAGTTCTTC.

J is TRBJ2-2 and V is TRBV11-1; D gene uncertain. V was shortened by 3 bases and J by 0 bases, with 8 bases between the two germline ends. Germline CDR1 SGHAT, CDR2 FQDESV (reference sequence). The CDR3 is 15 amino acids. As DNA, the CDR3 is TGTGCCAGCAGCTTCGAGGATTCGAACACCGGGGAGCTGTTTTTT. Amino acids: CASSFEDSNTGELFF.

This rearrangement joins TRBV18 to TRBJ1-4; D remains ambiguous. The CDR3 sequence is 12 residues long. V was clipped by 3 bases and J by 6 bases, with 5 bases between them. Germline V gene data show CDR1 as KGHSH and CDR2 as LQKENI. The CDR3: CASSPGDEKLFF. In nucleotides, the CDR3 is TGTGCCAGCTCACCGGGCGATGAAAAACTGTTTTTT.

This clone was observed a single time. Additional DNA sequences in this sample encode the identical CDR3. The chain uses TRBV18 and TRBJ2-3, with D hard to call. V was cut by 0 bases and J by 6 bases, with 7 bases left in between. This CDR3 has 13 residues. The germline V gene encodes CDR1 KGHSH and CDR2 LQKENI. The CDR3 region is CASSPPSTDTQYF. CDR3 in DNA: TGTGCCAGCTCACCACCGTCTACGGATACGCAGTATTTT.

V and J are TRBV28 and TRBJ1-1; tentative D call: TRBD1 (5 bases). Germline assignment: CDR1 MDHEN and CDR2 SYDVKM. CDR3 length: 15 amino acids. The ends were cut back, 3 bases at V and 5 bases at J, with 16 bases in the middle. Written as DNA, the CDR3 is TGTGCCAGCAGTTTGACAGTCATATTGGGGACTGAAGCTTTCTTT. It translates to CASSLTVILGTEAFF.

The J gene is TRBJ1-2, the V gene TRBV6-5, with TRBD1 as a possible D gene (6 bases). The V gene lost 4 bases and the J gene lost 4 bases, with 16 bases spanning the gap. CDR3 size: 15 residues. The germline gives CDR1 MNHEY, CDR2 SVGAGI. CDR3 sequence (DNA): TGTGCCAGCAGTTCTATCCGGGACAATTCCTATGGCTACACCTTC. It is translated as CASSSIRDNSYGYTF.

The chain recombines TRBV13 with TRBJ2-3; D uncertain. Germline CDR1 reads PRHDT; CDR2 reads FYEKMQ (reference sequence). The V end lost 0 bases, the J end lost 1 base, and 5 bases lay between the germline ends. This CDR3 contains 14 residues. CDR3 coding DNA: TGTGCCAGCAGCTTAGGCCGTCGCACAGATACGCAGTATTTT. Its translation is CASSLGRRTDTQYF.

To note about this clone: The same CDR3 can be traced to other DNA sequences in this sample. The CDR3 sequence: CASSLGQGAYEQYF. CDR3 sequence (DNA): TGTGCCAGCAGCTTAGGTCAGGGGGCCTACGAGCAGTACTTC. The V and J genes are TRBV7-8 and TRBJ2-7, with 7 bases lining up with TRBD1. The CDR3 has 14 amino acids. With V trimmed by 1 base and J by 2 bases, 2 bases remained unmatched. Germline-derived CDR1 and CDR2 are SGHVS and FQNEAQ.

The J gene is TRBJ2-3, the V gene TRBV29-1; D uncertain. CDR1 SQVTM and CDR2 ANQGSEA come from the germline V gene. V gave up 7 bases and J gave up 0 bases, with 11 bases separating them. This CDR3 has 13 amino acids. CDR3 nucleotides: TGCAGCGCTTTTGGCGGAAGCACAGATACGCAGTATTTT. Protein product: CSAFGGSTDTQYF.

The chain is built from TRBV5-1 and TRBJ1-1, with D possibly matching TRBD1 (5 bases). Trimming pared 3 bases from V and 1 base from J, leaving 7 bases between. The germline CDR1 and CDR2 sequences are SGHRS and YFSETQ. The CDR3 totals 13 residues. CDR3 DNA sequence: TGCGCCAGCAGCTATCAGGGGAACACTGAAGCTTTCTTT. Its translation is CASSYQGNTEAFF.

The rearrangement links TRBV6-1 to TRBJ2-1; 7 bases line up with TRBD2. Per germline, CDR1 MNHNS and CDR2 SASEGT. CDR3 length: 16 residues. The V gene end was trimmed by 2 bases and the J gene end by 4 bases; junction bases not matched to a gene: 8. In DNA form, the CDR3 reads TGTGCCAGCAGTGAAAGTGGGCTAGCGGTTTACAATGAGCAGTTCTTC. Protein product: CASSESGLAVYNEQFF.

V is TRBV4-1 and J is TRBJ1-1; D is possibly TRBD1 (6 bases). The V gene's germline CDR1 is MGHRA and CDR2 YSYEKL. V was trimmed by 3 bases and J by 5 bases, leaving 25 bases between them. The CDR3 sequence is 18 residues long. CDR3 amino acids: CASSQKTGRGILRTEAFF. The CDR3 DNA reads TGCGCCAGCAGCCAGAAGACAGGAAGGGGTATATTAAGGACTGAAGCTTTCTTT.

The chain carries TRBV7-9 and TRBJ1-2; D not certain. This CDR3 comprises 11 residues. Germline CDR1 reads SEHNR; CDR2 reads FQNEAQ (reference sequence). V lost 5 bases, J lost 8 bases, and 9 bases lay in between. The CDR3 is CASSHSGGYTF. The CDR3 DNA follows: TGTGCCAGCAGCCACAGTGGGGGCTACACCTTC.

The gene calls are TRBV7-8 and TRBJ2-7, with D perhaps TRBD1 (5 bases). Trimming stripped 3 bases from V and 2 bases from J, with 8 bases between. CDR1 and CDR2 from the germline V gene are SGHVS and FQNEAQ. This CDR3 has 13 amino acids. This chain's CDR3 is CASSLARAYEQYF. The CDR3 DNA reads TGTGCCAGCAGCTTGGCCAGGGCCTACGAGCAGTACTTC.